This T cell receptor beta chain was captured in a study of T-cell reconstitution after alpha-beta-depleted transplantation in children. The authors prepared the TCRbeta library with unique molecular identifiers. Each CDR3 protein gets one entry after TCRdb re-called the PCR reads with MiXCR. The profile shows hundreds of thousands of distinct CDR3 sequences, roughly a tenth of them singletons. CDR3 length equals 13 residues. V dropped 6 bases and J dropped 0 bases, with 8 bases sitting between them. Germline V gene sequence: CDR1 SGHTA, CDR2 FQGNSA. This receptor was obtained from a human donor who donated a stem cell graft to a child with acute myeloid leukemia. This chain connects TRBV7-2 to TRBJ2-5; D not resolved. The source material was PBMCs from the stem cell graft donor, sampled from the stem cell graft. The CDR3 sequence: CASSRLYQETQYF. The CDR3 coding sequence is TGTGCCAGCAGTCGTCTGTACCAAGAGACCCAGTACTTC.